This entry lists 24 T cell receptor beta chains sequenced from one sample in a study of T cells after yellow fever vaccination. TCRdb re-called the 5' RACE reads with MiXCR, one entry per CDR3 protein. The data show about 340,000 distinct CDR3 sequences, 8.5% to 10% seen once. This specimen was PBMCs, taken on the day of the first yellow fever vaccination. These receptors all come from a man between 18 and 35 years old who received the YFV17D yellow fever vaccine.

This clonotype was picked up a small number of times. The CDR3 sequence is CATSDFRPDRGGLGEQFF. CDR3 nucleotide sequence: TGTGCCACCAGTGATTTTCGCCCAGACAGGGGTGGCCTGGGTGAGCAGTTCTTC. The chain recombines TRBV24-1 with TRBJ2-1; 8 bases line up with TRBD1. The ends lost 1 base at V and 9 bases at J; junction bases unmatched: 16. Germline V gives CDR1 KGHDR, CDR2 SFDVKD. The CDR3 has 18 amino acids.

This clonotype has at least ten counts. This rearrangement joins TRBV18 to TRBJ2-5; unclear D gene. Between the trimmed V and J ends, which lost 1 base and 5 bases, there was a span of 8 bases. The germline CDR1 and CDR2 sequences are KGHSH and LQKENI. This CDR3 region has 13 residues. CDR3 in DNA: TGTGCCAGCTCACCACGGACCCAGGAGACCCAGTACTTC. It is translated as CASSPRTQETQYF.

This clonotype occurred many times. One junction end does not reproduce the germline sequence, and a read error may be involved. The genes are TRBV11-2 and TRBJ1-1, with D hard to call. CDR1 and CDR2 (germline): SGHAT, FQNNGV. CDR3 length: 14 residues. The CDR3 sequence is CASTLSRTNTEAFF. DNA of the CDR3: TGTGCCAGCACCTTATCCCGTACGAACACTGAAGCTTTCTTT.

The rearrangement links TRBV20-1 to TRBJ2-1; perhaps TRBD2 as D (7 bases). Deletions cut 0 bases from V and 8 bases from J, with 17 bases between. The CDR3 extends over 15 amino acids. Germline values: CDR1 DFQATT, CDR2 SNEGSKA (reference sequence). Here the CDR3 reads CSARDGGALQDEQFF. As DNA, the CDR3 is TGCAGTGCTAGAGATGGGGGGGCGCTTCAGGATGAGCAGTTCTTC.

This clonotype was counted between two and nine times. The genes are TRBV11-2 and TRBJ1-3; D unresolved. Trimming left V 5 bases short and J 0 bases short, with 8 bases between. CDR1 is SGHAT and CDR2 is FQNNGV in the germline V gene. CDR3 size: 14 residues. The CDR3 nucleotides are TGTGCCAGCAGCCTCATCCCCTCTGGAAACACCATATATTTT. Protein: CASSLIPSGNTIYF. Filled out from reference TRBV11-2 and TRBJ1-3, the complete variable domain reads EAGVAQSPRYKIIEKRQSVAFWCNPISGHATLYWYQQILGQGPKLLIQFQNNGVVDDSQLPKDRFSAERLKGVDSTLKIQPAKLEDSAVYLCASSLIPSGNTIYFGEGSWLTVV.

This clonotype was seen at least ten times. This chain uses TRBV7-3 with TRBJ2-3; D is uncertain. The V gene's germline CDR1 is SGHTA and CDR2 FQGTGA. This CDR3 has 12 amino acids. Trimming left V 4 bases short and J 3 bases short, with 5 bases between. The DNA of the CDR3 is TGTGCCAGCAGCTCCCTAACAGATACGCAGTATTTT. Protein sequence: CASSSLTDTQYF.

V is TRBV19 and J is TRBJ1-2, with D maybe TRBD1 (6 bases). This CDR3 spans 14 amino acids. V was pared by 6 bases and J by 3 bases, with 14 bases between. Germline V CDR1 and CDR2: LNHDA, SQIVND (reference sequence). CDR3 in DNA: TGTGCCAGTAGGGATTTTTCAGGGGACTATGGCTACACCTTC. This gives the protein CASRDFSGDYGYTF.

V is TRBV20-1 and J is TRBJ2-2; 14 bases agree with TRBD2. The CDR3 is made up of 17 amino acids. Losses at the gene ends were 5 bases for V and 2 bases for J; bases not matched to a gene: 7. Germline V gene lookup returns CDR1 DFQATT and CDR2 SNEGSKA (reference sequence). CDR3 in DNA: TGCAGTGCTTCTCCTGGACTAGCGGGGGGCAACACCGGGGAGCTGTTTTTT. Protein product: CSASPGLAGGNTGELFF.

The chain has TRBV19 and TRBJ1-2, with 7 nucleotides matching TRBD1. V gave up 4 bases and J gave up 0 bases; unmatched junction bases: 8. The CDR3 is 16 amino acids. Germline V CDR1 and CDR2: LNHDA, SQIVND (reference sequence). The CDR3 loop reads CASSRTTGTANYGYTF. The CDR3 DNA is TGTGCCAGTAGTAGAACCACCGGGACAGCTAACTATGGCTACACCTTC.

This clonotype has only a few counts. The chain couples TRBV12-3 or TRBV12-4 to TRBJ1-1; TRBD1 might be the D (6 bases). The CDR3 sequence is 12 residues long. Trimming stripped 4 bases from V and 10 bases from J, with 13 bases between. In DNA, the CDR3 is TGTGCCAGCAGTTCGTCCAGGGGCAGAGCTTTCTTT. Its protein product is CASSSSRGRAFF.

Only a few counts were recorded for this clonotype. CDR3 DNA sequence: TGTGCCAGCAGCCAGTCCGAGGGAAGGGATTCACCCCTCCACTTT. Translation: CASSQSEGRDSPLHF. The chain employs TRBV5-5 and TRBJ1-6; D ambiguous. Trimming stripped 4 bases from V and 8 bases from J, with 16 bases between. Per germline, CDR1 SGHKS and CDR2 YYEKEE (reference sequence). CDR3 length: 15 residues.

In this sample, this clonotype turned up many times. The CDR3 reads CASTVEQGDGYTF. CDR3 bases: TGTGCCAGCACCGTTGAACAGGGCGATGGCTACACCTTC. The chain links TRBV5-5 to TRBJ1-2, with a weak D call TRBD1 (6 bases). CDR3 size: 13 residues. Germline CDR1 and CDR2: SGHKS and YYEKEE (reference sequence). Trimming pared 6 bases from V and 6 bases from J, leaving 15 bases between.

The CDR3 sequence is CASSLVPLGYLTF. CDR3 nucleotides: TGTGCCAGCAGCTTAGTCCCGTTGGGGTATCTTACCTTC. The chain employs TRBV7-2 and TRBJ1-2; D remains unclear. CDR3 length: 13 amino acids. V dropped 1 base and J dropped 14 bases, with 17 bases sitting between them. Germline V gives CDR1 SGHTA, CDR2 FQGNSA.

This clonotype has only a few counts. V usage is TRBV9 and J usage is TRBJ2-5, with 7 bases matching TRBD2. The CDR3 runs to 16 residues. The ends lost 3 bases at V and 2 bases at J; junction bases unmatched: 10. Germline CDR1 reads SGDLS; CDR2 reads YYNGEE. DNA of the CDR3: TGTGCCAGCAGCGCATCGACCACTAGCGTACAAGAGACCCAGTACTTC. This gives the protein CASSASTTSVQETQYF.

This clonotype was seen just once. The V and J genes are TRBV13 and TRBJ1-1, with D possibly TRBD1 on 6 matching bases. In germline, CDR1 is PRHDT, CDR2 FYEKMQ (reference sequence). The CDR3 totals 17 residues. Trimming pared 5 bases from V and 1 base from J, leaving 20 bases between. The CDR3 reads CASSRPKTGPGNTEAFF. CDR3 DNA sequence: TGTGCCAGCAGCCGACCAAAGACAGGCCCCGGGAACACTGAAGCTTTCTTT.

The rearrangement joins TRBV2 to TRBJ1-5; D possibly corresponds to TRBD1 (5 bases). The CDR3 covers 13 residues. Trimming cost V 9 bases and J 5 bases, with 14 bases left between them. Germline V gene data show CDR1 as SNHLY and CDR2 as FYNNEI. CDR3 in amino acids: CASVRQYHQPQHF. The CDR3 nucleotides read TGTGCCAGTGTTAGACAGTACCATCAGCCCCAGCATTTT.

This clonotype was counted ten times or more. The chain combines TRBV7-2 with TRBJ1-2; TRBD1 aligns across 7 bases. The length of the CDR3 is 15 residues. The trim removed 5 bases at V and 7 bases at J, leaving 13 bases unmatched. Germline V lookup: CDR1 SGHTA, CDR2 FQGNSA. The CDR3 bases are TGTGCCAGCAGCCGCTGGAGTAACAGGGGTTCTGGCTACACCTTC. Protein sequence: CASSRWSNRGSGYTF. Complete variable domain (other parts from reference TRBV7-2 and TRBJ1-2): GAGVSQSPSNKVTEKGKDVELRCDPISGHTALYWYRQSLGQGLEFLIYFQGNSAPDKSGLPSDRFSAERTGGSVSTLTIQRTQQEDSAVYLCASSRWSNRGSGYTFGSGTRLTVV.

In its sample, this clonotype was seen many times. The gene calls are TRBV28 and TRBJ1-1; D gene uncertain. Germline loops: CDR1 MDHEN, CDR2 SYDVKM. The CDR3 consists of 13 residues. Trimming removed 8 bases from V and 0 bases from J, with 10 bases in between. The CDR3: CASVRWLNTEAFF. CDR3 DNA: TGTGCCAGCGTCCGCTGGCTGAACACTGAAGCTTTCTTT. Filled out from reference TRBV28 and TRBJ1-1, the complete variable domain reads DVKVTQSSRYLVKRTGEKVFLECVQDMDHENMFWYRQDPGLGLRLIYFSYDVKMKEKGDIPEGYSVSREKKERFSLILESASTNQTSMYLCASVRWLNTEAFFGQGTRLTVV.

The V and J genes are TRBV12-3 or TRBV12-4 and TRBJ2-3; 10 positions match TRBD2. After removal of 6 bases from V and 2 bases from J, the junction contained 11 bases not matched to a gene. This CDR3 has 17 residues. The CDR3 DNA reads TGTGCCAGCAGCTTTGGCAGGCTAGCGGGGGTCACAGATACGCAGTATTTT. It translates to CASSFGRLAGVTDTQYF.

Many counts were recorded for this clonotype. The rearrangement uses TRBV18 and TRBJ2-1; D not certain. In germline, CDR1 is KGHSH, CDR2 LQKENI. V lost 4 bases, J lost 5 bases, and 6 bases lay in between. CDR3 size: 12 residues. The CDR3 protein is CASSRENNEQFF. The DNA for the CDR3 is TGTGCCAGCTCACGGGAAAACAATGAGCAGTTCTTC.

The genes are TRBV18 and TRBJ2-3, with D possibly TRBD2 on 5 matching bases. The V gene's germline CDR1 is KGHSH and CDR2 LQKENI. The CDR3 is made up of 15 amino acids. V was pared by 0 bases and J by 1 base, with 8 bases between. CDR3 loop: CASSPPRAGTDTQYF. The CDR3 DNA reads as TGTGCCAGCTCACCACCGCGGGCTGGCACAGATACGCAGTATTTT.

This clonotype was counted a few times. The rearrangement joins TRBV5-1 to TRBJ1-1; D is unresolved. Trimming removed 2 bases from V and 4 bases from J, with 12 bases in between. Germline V CDR1 and CDR2: SGHRS, YFSETQ. This CDR3 is built from 14 residues. The DNA of the CDR3 is TGCGCCAGCAGCTTCGAAACAGTTGGCACTGAAGCTTTCTTT. Protein sequence: CASSFETVGTEAFF.

This clonotype has ten or more counts. This chain links TRBV20-1 with TRBJ2-3, with 10 bases that match TRBD1. Germline loops: CDR1 DFQATT, CDR2 SNEGSKA (reference sequence). There are 16 residues in the CDR3. V was pared by 6 bases and J by 1 base, with 10 bases of the junction left unmatched. The CDR3 nucleotides read TGCAGTGCGCCCTCGTTGGGGACAGGGGGCACAGATACGCAGTATTTT. This sequence encodes CSAPSLGTGGTDTQYF.

The rearrangement uses TRBV6-5 and TRBJ2-4; TRBD2 might be the D (5 bases). CDR3 length equals 15 residues. Trimming left V 2 bases short and J 2 bases short, with 10 bases between. Germline CDR1 is MNHEY and CDR2 is SVGAGI. This CDR3 is CASSYLRGTKNIQYF. In DNA form, the CDR3 reads TGTGCCAGCAGTTACCTTCGGGGAACCAAAAACATTCAGTACTTC.